These 5 T cell receptor beta chains came from one sample sequenced in a study of cytomegalovirus exposure and HLA in healthy donors. PCR amplification relied on 60 Vbeta primers (plus 13 Jbeta primers). The assay was immunoSEQ multiplex PCR, and TCRdb's table has in-frame clones only and misses some. The sample consists of roughly 150,000 clones, 50% to 75% of them appearing once. Sequences were obtained from PBMCs. These receptors came from a woman aged 25 to 39 in good health and CMV-seropositive.

The chain is built from TRBV28 and TRBJ2-1; tentative D call: TRBD1 (5 bases). V gave up 3 bases and J gave up 9 bases, with 36 bases separating them. The CDR3 totals 21 residues. Germline V CDR1 and CDR2: MDHEN, SYDVKM. As DNA, the CDR3 is TGTGCCAGCAGTTTTTGGCAGGGATTTGGTCTCGTACAAGAAGGGATTCTTGAGCAGTTCTTC. It codes for CASSFWQGFGLVQEGILEQFF.

This clone was seen only once. The chain employs TRBV20-1 and TRBJ1-1; D is ambiguous. Trimming removed 5 bases at V and 3 bases at J, with 7 bases between. Germline V gene sequence: CDR1 DFQATT, CDR2 SNEGSKA (reference sequence). This CDR3 has 11 residues. DNA of the CDR3: TGCAGTGCTCCTTTTCACACTGAAGCTTTCTTT. Amino acid sequence: CSAPFHTEAFF.

In the case of this clone: Other DNA sequences in the same sample also yield this CDR3. The rearrangement links TRBV19 to TRBJ1-5, with TRBD1 matching over 8 bases. J gave up 4 bases and V 6 bases, and 5 bases lay outside the gene matches. The CDR3 loop spans 14 amino acids. Germline V CDR1 and CDR2: LNHDA, SQIVND (reference sequence). CDR3 in amino acids: CASRRQGLNQPQHF. CDR3 bases: TGTGCCAGTAGGAGACAGGGGTTAAATCAGCCCCAGCATTTT.

This clone appeared a few times. V gene TRBV2 combines with J gene TRBJ2-7, with 7 bases lining up with TRBD1. Germline CDR1 and CDR2: SNHLY and FYNNEI. V gave up 6 bases and J gave up 0 bases; unmatched junction bases: 5. CDR3 length equals 14 residues. The CDR3 DNA is TGTGCCAGCAGGCGGCAGGGGGACTCCTACGAGCAGTACTTC. As protein: CASRRQGDSYEQYF.

The chain employs TRBV7-8 and TRBJ2-7; 10 nucleotides agree with TRBD2. The junction had 4 bases not matched to a gene; V was cut back by 2 bases and J by 6 bases. Germline V gives CDR1 SGHVS, CDR2 FQNEAQ. The CDR3 length is 14 residues. The CDR3 DNA follows: TGTGCCAGCAGCTTACAGCCTAGCGGGGGCGAGCAGTACTTC. It specifies CASSLQPSGGEQYF.